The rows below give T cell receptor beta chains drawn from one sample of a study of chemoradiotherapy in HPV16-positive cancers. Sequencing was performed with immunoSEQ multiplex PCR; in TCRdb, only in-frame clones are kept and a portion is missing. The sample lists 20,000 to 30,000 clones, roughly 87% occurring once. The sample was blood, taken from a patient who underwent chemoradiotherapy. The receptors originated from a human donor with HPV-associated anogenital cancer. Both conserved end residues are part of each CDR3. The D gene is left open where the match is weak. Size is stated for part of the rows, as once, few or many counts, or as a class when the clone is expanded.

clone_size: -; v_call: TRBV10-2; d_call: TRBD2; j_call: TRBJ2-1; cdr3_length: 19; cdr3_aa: CASRPGTSGRGGSYNEQFF; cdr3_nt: TGCGCCAGCAGACCCGGGACTAGCGGGAGGGGGGGTTCCTACAATGAGCAGTTCTTC
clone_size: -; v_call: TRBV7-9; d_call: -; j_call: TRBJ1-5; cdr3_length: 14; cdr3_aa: CASSPGIGDQPQHF; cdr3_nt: TGTGCCAGCAGCCCAGGGATTGGGGATCAGCCCCAGCATTTT
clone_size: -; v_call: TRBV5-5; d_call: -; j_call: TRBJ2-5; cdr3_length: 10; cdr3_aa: CASSSETQYF; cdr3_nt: TGTGCCAGCAGCTCCGAGACCCAGTACTTC
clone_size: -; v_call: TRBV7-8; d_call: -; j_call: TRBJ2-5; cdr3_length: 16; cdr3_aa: CASSLRRDIVIETQYF; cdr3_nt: TGTGCCAGCAGCTTACGGCGGGACATCGTTATAGAGACCCAGTACTTC
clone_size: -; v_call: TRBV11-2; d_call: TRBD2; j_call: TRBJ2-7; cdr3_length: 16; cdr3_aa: CASSLDRLAGAYEQYF; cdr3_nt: TGTGCCAGCAGCTTAGATAGACTAGCGGGAGCCTACGAGCAGTACTTC
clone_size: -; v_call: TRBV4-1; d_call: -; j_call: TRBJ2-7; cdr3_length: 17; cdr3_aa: CASSQDGVGPGAYEQYF; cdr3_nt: TGCGCCAGCAGCCAAGATGGAGTAGGGCCAGGGGCCTACGAGCAGTACTTC
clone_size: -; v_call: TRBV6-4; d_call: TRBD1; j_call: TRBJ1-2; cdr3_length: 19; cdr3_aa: CASSDFLMTGTAANYGYTF; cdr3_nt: TGTGCCAGCAGTGACTTCCTTATGACAGGGACTGCAGCTAACTATGGCTACACCTTC
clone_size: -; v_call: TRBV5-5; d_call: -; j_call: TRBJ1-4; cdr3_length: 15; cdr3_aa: CASSSLIATNEKLFF; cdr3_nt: TGTGCCAGCAGCTCCCTTATAGCAACGAATGAAAAACTGTTTTTT
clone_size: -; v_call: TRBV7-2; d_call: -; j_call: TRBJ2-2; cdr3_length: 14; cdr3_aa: CASSLGQSPGELFF; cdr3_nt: TGTGCCAGCAGCTTAGGTCAGTCCCCCGGGGAGCTGTTTTTT
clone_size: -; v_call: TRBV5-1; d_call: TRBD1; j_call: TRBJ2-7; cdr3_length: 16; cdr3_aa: CASSSGTGMSSYEQYF; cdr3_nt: TGCGCCAGCAGCTCCGGGACAGGGATGAGCTCCTACGAGCAGTACTTC
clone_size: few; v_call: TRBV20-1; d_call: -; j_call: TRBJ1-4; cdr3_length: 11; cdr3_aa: CSALRNEKLFF; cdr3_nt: TGCAGTGCCCTCAGGAATGAAAAACTGTTTTTT
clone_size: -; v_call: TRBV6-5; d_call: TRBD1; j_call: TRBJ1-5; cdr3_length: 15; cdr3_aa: CASSYRTGSNQPQHF; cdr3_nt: TGTGCCAGCAGTTACCGGACAGGGAGCAATCAGCCCCAGCATTTT
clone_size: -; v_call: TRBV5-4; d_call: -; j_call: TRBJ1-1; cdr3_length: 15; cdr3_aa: CASSEWNRANTEAFF; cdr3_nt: TGTGCCAGCAGCGAGTGGAACAGAGCGAACACTGAAGCTTTCTTT
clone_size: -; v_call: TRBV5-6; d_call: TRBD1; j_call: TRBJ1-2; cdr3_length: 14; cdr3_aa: CASNRQGTNYGYTF; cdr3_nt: TGTGCCAGCAACCGACAGGGGACAAACTATGGCTACACCTTC
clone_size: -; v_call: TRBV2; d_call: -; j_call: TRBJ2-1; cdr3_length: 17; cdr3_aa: CASSAPSTGYFYNEQFF; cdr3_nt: TGTGCCAGCAGTGCCCCATCCACAGGATATTTTTACAATGAGCAGTTCTTC
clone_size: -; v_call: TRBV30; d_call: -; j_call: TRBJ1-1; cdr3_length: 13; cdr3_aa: CAWSLTLNTEAFF; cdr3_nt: TGTGCCTGGAGTCTAACACTGAACACTGAAGCTTTCTTT
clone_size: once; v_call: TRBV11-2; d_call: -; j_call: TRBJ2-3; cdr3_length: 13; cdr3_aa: CASSLVFPGVQYF; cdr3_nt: TGTGCCAGCAGCTTAGTGTTCCCGGGGGTGCAGTATTTT
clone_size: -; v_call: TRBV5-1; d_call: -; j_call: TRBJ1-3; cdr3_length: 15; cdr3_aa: CASSLVQGSGNTIYF; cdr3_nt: TGCGCCAGCAGCTTGGTTCAGGGCTCTGGAAACACCATATATTTT
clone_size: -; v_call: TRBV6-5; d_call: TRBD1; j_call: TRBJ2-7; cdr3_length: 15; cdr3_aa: CASKATGTGGAEQYF; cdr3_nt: TGTGCCAGCAAAGCGACCGGGACAGGGGGCGCGGAGCAGTACTTC
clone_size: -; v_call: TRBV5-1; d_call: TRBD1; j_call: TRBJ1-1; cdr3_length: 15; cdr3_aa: CASSPLDGQGIEAFF; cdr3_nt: TGCGCCAGCAGCCCCCTCGACGGACAGGGCATTGAAGCTTTCTTT
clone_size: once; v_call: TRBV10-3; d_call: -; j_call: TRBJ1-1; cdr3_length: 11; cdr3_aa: CAISDNTEAFF; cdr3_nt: TGTGCCATCAGTGATAACACTGAAGCTTTCTTT
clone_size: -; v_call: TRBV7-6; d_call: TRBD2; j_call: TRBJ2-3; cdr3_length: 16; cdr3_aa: CASSFRMAGAVDTQYF; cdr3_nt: TGTGCCAGCAGCTTCCGAATGGCGGGAGCGGTAGATACGCAGTATTTT
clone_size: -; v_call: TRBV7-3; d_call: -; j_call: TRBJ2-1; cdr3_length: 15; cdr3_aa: CASSPQGGGYNEQFF; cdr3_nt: TGTGCCAGCAGCCCCCAGGGGGGAGGCTACAATGAGCAGTTCTTC
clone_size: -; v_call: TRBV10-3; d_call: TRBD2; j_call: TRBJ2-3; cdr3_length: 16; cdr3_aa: CAITRGLAGGTDTQYF; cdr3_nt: TGTGCCATCACCCGCGGACTAGCGGGTGGGACAGATACGCAGTATTTT
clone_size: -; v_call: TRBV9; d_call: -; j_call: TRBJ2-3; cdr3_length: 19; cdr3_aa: CASSAKRTGTRLSTDTQYF; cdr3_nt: TGTGCCAGCAGCGCCAAACGGACGGGCACCAGACTTAGCACAGATACGCAGTATTTT
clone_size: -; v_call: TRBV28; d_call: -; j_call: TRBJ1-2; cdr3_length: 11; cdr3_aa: CASTTSGGYTF; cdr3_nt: TGTGCCAGCACCACCTCCGGGGGCTACACCTTC
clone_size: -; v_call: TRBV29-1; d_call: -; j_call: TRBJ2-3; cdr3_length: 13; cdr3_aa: CSVEDYGADTQYF; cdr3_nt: TGCAGCGTTGAAGATTATGGAGCAGATACGCAGTATTTT
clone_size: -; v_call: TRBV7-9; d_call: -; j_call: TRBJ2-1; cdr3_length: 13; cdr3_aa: CASSLIGRNEQFF; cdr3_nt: TGTGCCAGCAGCTTAATAGGCCGCAATGAGCAGTTCTTC
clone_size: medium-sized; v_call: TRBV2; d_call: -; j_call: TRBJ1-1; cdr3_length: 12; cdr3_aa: CASKMEETEAFF; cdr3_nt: TGTGCCAGCAAGATGGAGGAGACTGAAGCTTTCTTT
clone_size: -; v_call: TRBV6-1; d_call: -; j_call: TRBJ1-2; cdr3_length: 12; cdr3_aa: CASSRGPYGYTF; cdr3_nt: TGTGCCAGCTCGAGGGGACCCTATGGCTACACCTTC
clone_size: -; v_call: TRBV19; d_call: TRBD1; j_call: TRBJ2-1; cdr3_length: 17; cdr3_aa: CASRDRASTSSYNEQFF; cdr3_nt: TGTGCCAGTAGGGACAGGGCTAGCACTAGCTCCTACAATGAGCAGTTCTTC